This T cell receptor beta chain was recovered during a study of blood T cell repertoires in COVID-19. Turning to the study itself: T cells, B-cell-depleted T cells, or PBMCs supplied cDNA or gDNA.

The protocol was immunoSEQ multiplex PCR, while the TCRdb copy is restricted to in-frame clones and leaves out a portion. The sample lists fewer than 250,000 clones; 84% were seen once. Cohorts were determined from participant-reported clinical history. The clonotype comes from a woman between 25 and 40 years old who had recovered from COVID-19. The sequencing input was PBMCs or T cells enriched from blood (not recorded which).

CDR3 DNA sequence: TGCGCCAGCAGCCCGTCCGCTCCCACGGGACTAACTCGGGATACGCAGTATTTT. This codes for CASSPSAPTGLTRDTQYF. The chain is built from TRBV5-1 and TRBJ2-3, with 7 bases fitting TRBD2. With 4 bases clipped from V and 6 bases from J, the junction kept 20 bases outside the gene matches. This CDR3 spans 18 amino acids. In germline, CDR1 is SGHRS, CDR2 YFSETQ.